This entry describes one T cell receptor beta chain. The antigen is unknown. CDR3 length equals 15 residues. Germline values: CDR1 LGHDT, CDR2 YNNKEL (reference sequence). With 4 bases removed from V and 4 bases from J, the gap between germline ends came to 16 bases. The data belong to a study of T cell responses to AZD1222 COVID-19 vaccine. Whole-study results and caveats: CD4 TCRs linked to vaccination spanned spike, dominating at 160-218 and 743-854. Among those given AZD1222, only 6 or 7 were seropositive at baseline.

TCRdb keeps only in-frame clones here, not all; method: immunoSEQ multiplex PCR. The repertoire holds some 150,000 clones, with under 95% as singletons. V is TRBV3-1 (or the pseudogene TRBV3-2) and J is TRBJ2-5, with unresolved D. The source of this sequence is an adult in good health. This specimen was peripheral blood, taken on day 0 of AZD1222 vaccination. CDR3 in DNA: TGTGCCAGCAGCCCATTCCCTATATCGGGAGAGACCCAGTACTTC. Residues: CASSPFPISGETQYF.